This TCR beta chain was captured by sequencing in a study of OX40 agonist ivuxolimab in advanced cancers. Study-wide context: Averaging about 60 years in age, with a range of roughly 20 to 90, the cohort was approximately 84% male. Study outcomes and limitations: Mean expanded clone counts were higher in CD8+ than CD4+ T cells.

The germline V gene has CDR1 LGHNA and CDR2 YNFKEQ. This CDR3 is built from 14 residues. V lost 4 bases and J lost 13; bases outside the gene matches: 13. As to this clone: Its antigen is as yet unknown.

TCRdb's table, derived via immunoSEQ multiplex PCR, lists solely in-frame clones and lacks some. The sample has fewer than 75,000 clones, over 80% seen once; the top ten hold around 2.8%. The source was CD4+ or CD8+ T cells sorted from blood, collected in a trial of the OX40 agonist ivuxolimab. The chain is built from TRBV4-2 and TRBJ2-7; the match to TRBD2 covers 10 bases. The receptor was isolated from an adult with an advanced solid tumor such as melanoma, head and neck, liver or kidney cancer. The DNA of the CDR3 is TGTGCCAGCAGCCGGGAGAGGCTAGCGGGAGACAGTTACTTC. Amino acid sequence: CASSRERLAGDSYF.